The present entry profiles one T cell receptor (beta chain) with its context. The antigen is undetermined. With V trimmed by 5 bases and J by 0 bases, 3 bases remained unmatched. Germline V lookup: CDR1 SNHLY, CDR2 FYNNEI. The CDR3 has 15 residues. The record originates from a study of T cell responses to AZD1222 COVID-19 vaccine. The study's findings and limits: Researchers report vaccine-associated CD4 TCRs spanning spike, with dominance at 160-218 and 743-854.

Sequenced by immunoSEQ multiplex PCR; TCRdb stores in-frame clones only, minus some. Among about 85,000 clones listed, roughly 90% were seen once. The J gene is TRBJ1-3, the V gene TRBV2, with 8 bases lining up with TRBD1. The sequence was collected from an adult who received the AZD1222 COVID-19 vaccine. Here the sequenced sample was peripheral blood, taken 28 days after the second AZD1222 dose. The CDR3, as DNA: TGTGCCAGCAGTCGGGACAGGAGCTCTGGAAACACCATATATTTT. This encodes CASSRDRSSGNTIYF.